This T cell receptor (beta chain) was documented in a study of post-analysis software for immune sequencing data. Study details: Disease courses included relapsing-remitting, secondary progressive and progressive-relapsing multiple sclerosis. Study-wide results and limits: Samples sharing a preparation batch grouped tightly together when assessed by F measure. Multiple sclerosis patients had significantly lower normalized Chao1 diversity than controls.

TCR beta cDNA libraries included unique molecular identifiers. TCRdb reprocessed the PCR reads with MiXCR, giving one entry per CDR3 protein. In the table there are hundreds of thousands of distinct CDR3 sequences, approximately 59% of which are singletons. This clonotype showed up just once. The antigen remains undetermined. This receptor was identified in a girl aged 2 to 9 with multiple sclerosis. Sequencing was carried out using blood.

The CDR3 DNA sequence: TGTGCCAGCAGCCAACGCGCCCAGAACACTGAAGCTTTCTTT. This sequence encodes CASSQRAQNTEAFF. V and J are TRBV4-2 and TRBJ1-1, with D hard to call. Germline lookup yields CDR1 LGHNA and CDR2 YNFKEQ. The ends were cut back, 2 bases at V and 1 base at J, with 8 bases in the middle. This CDR3 has 14 amino acids.